This T cell receptor beta chain was recovered during a study of control samples from healthy donors and cancer patients. The V gene's germline CDR1 is SGHKS and CDR2 YYEKEE (reference sequence). V lost 4 bases and J 3 bases, leaving 16 bases between the germline ends. The CDR3 totals 15 residues. Generated by immunoSEQ multiplex PCR, the TCRdb table keeps only in-frame clones and is missing some. Here the sample spans tens of thousands of clones, about 90% being singletons. The sample taken for sequencing was PBMCs. V and J are TRBV5-5 and TRBJ1-2, with D possibly matching TRBD1 (6 bases). The receptor comes from a woman between 45 and 60 years old with head and neck cancer. The CDR3 loop reads CASSQSGGRDYGYTF. CDR3 coding DNA: TGTGCCAGCAGCCAGTCGGGGGGGCGCGACTATGGCTACACCTTC.